This TCR beta chain was recorded in a study of cytomegalovirus exposure and HLA in healthy donors. Whole-study context: For the approximately 360 genotyped donors, roughly 81% fell within the Caucasian-associated ancestry cluster.

PCR was performed using 60 Vbeta and 13 Jbeta primers. Using immunoSEQ multiplex PCR, the repertoire was profiled, and TCRdb retains in-frame clones only, with some absent. The sample shows 150,000 to 200,000 clones, around 80% of them seen only once. Germline CDR1 LNHNV, CDR2 YYDKDF (reference sequence). Trimming removed 0 bases from V and 5 bases from J; junction bases left unmatched: 6. CDR3 length equals 15 residues. This clone has just a few counts. The receptor comes from a woman aged 40 to 49 in good health and CMV-seropositive. V and J are TRBV15 and TRBJ1-1; TRBD1 matches 7 bases. The sequenced sample consisted of PBMCs. The CDR3 sequence: CATSRDRSGGTEAFF. CDR3 bases: TGTGCCACCAGCAGAGATCGGTCAGGGGGAACTGAAGCTTTCTTT.